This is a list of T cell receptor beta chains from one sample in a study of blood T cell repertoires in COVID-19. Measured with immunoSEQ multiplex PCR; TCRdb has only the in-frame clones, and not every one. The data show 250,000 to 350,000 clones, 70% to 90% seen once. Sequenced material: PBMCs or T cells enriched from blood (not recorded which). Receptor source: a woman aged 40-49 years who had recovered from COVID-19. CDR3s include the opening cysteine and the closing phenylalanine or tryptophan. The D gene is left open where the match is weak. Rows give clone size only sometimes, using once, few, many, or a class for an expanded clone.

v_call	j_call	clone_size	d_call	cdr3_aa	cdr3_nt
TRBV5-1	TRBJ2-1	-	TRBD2	CASSLGSSGSLDEQFF	TGCGCCAGCAGCTTAGGCTCGAGCGGGAGTCTGGATGAGCAGTTCTTC
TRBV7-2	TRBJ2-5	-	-	CASSSTTPVARGETQYF	TGTGCCAGCAGCTCAACCACCCCAGTTGCCCGAGGAGAGACCCAGTACTTC
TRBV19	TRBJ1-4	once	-	CASKPGNEKLFF	TGTGCCAGTAAGCCGGGGAATGAAAAACTGTTTTTT
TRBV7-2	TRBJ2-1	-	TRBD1	CASSLAYGDRINEQFF	TGTGCCAGCAGCTTAGCTTACGGGGACAGGATTAATGAGCAGTTCTTC
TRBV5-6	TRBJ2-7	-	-	CASSLSVYEQYF	TGTGCCAGCAGCTTAAGCGTCTACGAGCAGTACTTC
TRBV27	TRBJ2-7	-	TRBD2	CASTHRGGLDEQYF	TGTGCCAGCACCCACCGGGGGGGTCTCGACGAGCAGTACTTC
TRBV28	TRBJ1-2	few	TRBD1	CASFIGQVGGYTF	TGTGCCAGCTTTATAGGACAGGTTGGGGGCTACACCTTC
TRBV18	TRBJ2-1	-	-	CASSSSSYNEQFF	TGTGCCAGCTCCTCGAGCTCCTACAATGAGCAGTTCTTC
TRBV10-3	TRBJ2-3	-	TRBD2	CAIRGLAGEADTQYF	TGTGCCATCAGGGGACTAGCGGGAGAGGCAGATACGCAGTATTTT
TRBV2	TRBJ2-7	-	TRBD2	CASSVNRGGSSYEQYF	TGTGCCAGCAGTGTGAATCGGGGGGGTAGCTCCTACGAGCAGTACTTC
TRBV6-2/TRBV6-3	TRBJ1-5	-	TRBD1	CASSTDRAQPQHF	TGTGCCAGCAGCACCGACAGGGCTCAGCCCCAGCATTTT
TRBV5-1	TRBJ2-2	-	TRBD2	CASSLEITSGPTGELFF	TGCGCCAGCAGCTTGGAAATAACTAGCGGCCCCACCGGGGAGCTGTTTTTT
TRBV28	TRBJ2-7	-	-	CASSGGGAGQYF	TGTGCCAGCAGTGGAGGGGGCGCCGGGCAGTACTTC
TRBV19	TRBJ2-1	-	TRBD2	CASTPGVAGGNEQFF	TGTGCCAGTACCCCGGGGGTAGCGGGGGGTAATGAGCAGTTCTTC
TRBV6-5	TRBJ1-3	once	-	CASSPRSGNTIYF	TGTGCCAGCAGCCCCCGCTCTGGAAACACCATATATTTT
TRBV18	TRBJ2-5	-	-	CASSPTQAETQYF	TGTGCCAGCTCACCGACGCAAGCGGAGACCCAGTACTTC
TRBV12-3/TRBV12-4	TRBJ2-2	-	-	CASSFTTGELFF	TGTGCCAGCAGTTTCACAACCGGGGAGCTGTTTTTT
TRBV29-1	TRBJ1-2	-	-	CSVGGTNYGYTF	TGCAGCGTTGGAGGGACTAACTATGGCTACACCTTC
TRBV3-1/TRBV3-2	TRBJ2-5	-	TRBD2	CASSQGGLLQETQYF	TGTGCCAGCAGCCAAGGGGGACTACTACAAGAGACCCAGTACTTC
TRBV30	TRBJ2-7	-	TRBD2	CAWSTGLAGDPYEQYF	TGTGCCTGGAGTACTGGACTAGCGGGAGACCCCTACGAGCAGTACTTC
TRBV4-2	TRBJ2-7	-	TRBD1	CASSQVYATGTVSSYEQYF	TGTGCCAGCAGCCAAGTCTATGCTACCGGGACAGTCAGCTCCTACGAGCAGTACTTC
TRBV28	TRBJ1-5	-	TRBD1	CASSDTGGEGNQPQHF	TGTGCCAGCAGTGATACAGGGGGCGAGGGCAATCAGCCCCAGCATTTT
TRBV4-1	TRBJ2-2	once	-	CASSQDPAGTGELFF	TGCGCCAGCAGCCAAGATCCGGCGGGGACCGGGGAGCTGTTTTTT
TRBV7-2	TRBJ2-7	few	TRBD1	CASSLDRGQYEQYF	TGTGCCAGCAGCTTGGACAGGGGGCAATACGAGCAGTACTTC
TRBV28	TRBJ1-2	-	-	CASSSLEVAAIYGYTF	TGTGCCAGCAGTTCCCTAGAGGTGGCGGCTATCTATGGCTACACCTTC
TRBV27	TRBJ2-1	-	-	CASSLRGAGSYNEQFF	TGTGCCAGCAGTTTACGTGGGGCTGGGTCCTACAATGAGCAGTTCTTC